One sample yielded the 32 T cell receptor beta chains listed below, sequenced in a study of graft-versus-host responses after intestinal transplantation. These receptors lack a known antigen. Profiling relied on immunoSEQ multiplex PCR, and the TCRdb table lists in-frame clones only, not all of them. Of 89,000 or so clones listed, around 80% were seen once; the top ten hold more than 0.8%. Sequencing used unstimulated CD4+ T cells sorted from spleen or lymph node cells, obtained before intestinal transplant. These receptors were obtained from a human donor who received an intestinal transplant.

The rearrangement links TRBV6-5 to TRBJ2-7; 11 bases line up with TRBD2. Germline assignment: CDR1 MNHEY and CDR2 SVGAGI. V was pared by 7 bases and J by 7 bases, with 12 bases of the junction left unmatched. This CDR3 comprises 15 residues. The CDR3 loop reads CASKVVLAGGLEQYF. CDR3 DNA: TGTGCCAGCAAGGTCGTCCTAGCGGGGGGCCTTGAGCAGTACTTC.

This rearrangement joins TRBV28 to TRBJ2-3; 9 bases align to TRBD1. V shed 6 bases and J 8 bases; nucleotides not matched to a gene: 6. The germline V gene has CDR1 MDHEN and CDR2 SYDVKM. This CDR3 spans 13 amino acids. The CDR3 sequence is CASRKQGAPTQYF. The CDR3 coding sequence is TGTGCCAGCAGAAAACAGGGGGCGCCTACGCAGTATTTT.

J is TRBJ2-3 and V is TRBV10-3; D is uncertain. This CDR3 region has 11 residues. The germline gives CDR1 ENHRY, CDR2 SYGVKD. V was clipped by 8 bases and J by 5 bases, with 8 bases between them. The CDR3 protein is CAIGLLDTQYF. The CDR3 DNA follows: TGTGCCATCGGGCTTCTAGATACGCAGTATTTT.

V gene TRBV15 combines with J gene TRBJ2-2; D is undetermined. Germline V lookup: CDR1 LNHNV, CDR2 YYDKDF (reference sequence). This CDR3 is built from 14 residues. V was clipped by 1 base and J by 5 bases, with 8 bases between them. The CDR3 DNA reads TGTGCCACCAGCAGAGGAGGAATGACCGGGGAGCTGTTTTTT. Its translation is CATSRGGMTGELFF. Based on the CDR3 plus reference TRBV15 and TRBJ2-2, the full variable domain is DAMVIQNPRYQVTQFGKPVTLSCSQTLNHNVMYWYQQKSSQAPKLLFHYYDKDFNNEADTPDNFQSRRPNTSFCFLDIRSPGLGDTAMYLCATSRGGMTGELFFGEGSRLTVL.

V and J are TRBV27 and TRBJ2-1; 7 bases match TRBD1. The germline CDR1 and CDR2 sequences are MNHEY and SMNVEV (reference sequence). After removal of 6 bases from V and 4 bases from J, the junction contained 3 bases not matched to a gene. CDR3 length: 13 amino acids. The CDR3: CASRDRQYNEQFF. CDR3 nucleotides: TGTGCCAGCAGGGACAGGCAGTACAATGAGCAGTTCTTC.

This sequence joins TRBV28 and TRBJ2-1; 9 nucleotides agree with TRBD2. Germline lookup yields CDR1 MDHEN and CDR2 SYDVKM. V lost 6 bases to trimming and J lost 4 bases; unmatched junction nucleotides: 7. The length of the CDR3 is 15 residues. In DNA form, the CDR3 reads TGTGCCAGCAGGCTAGCGGGGCCGATGTACAATGAGCAGTTCTTC. Protein product: CASRLAGPMYNEQFF.

V usage is TRBV5-1 and J usage is TRBJ1-2; D remains ambiguous. The CDR3 runs 14 residues. CDR1 is SGHRS and CDR2 is YFSETQ in the germline V gene. V lost 0 bases to trimming and J lost 3 bases, with 9 bases between them. This CDR3 reads CASSLATVDYGYTF. The CDR3 DNA is TGCGCCAGCAGCTTGGCCACAGTTGACTATGGCTACACCTTC.

The CDR3: CASSSARDTYEQYF. The CDR3 nucleotides read TGTGCCAGCAGCTCCGCCCGGGACACCTACGAGCAGTACTTC. This sequence joins TRBV11-1 and TRBJ2-7, with TRBD1 as a possible D gene (6 bases). CDR1 and CDR2 from the germline V gene are SGHAT and FQDESV (reference sequence). There are 14 residues in the CDR3. Trimming removed 4 bases at V and 2 bases at J, with 12 bases between.

The chain has TRBV21-1 and TRBJ2-7; TRBD1 is the table's D call and was not checked against the DNA. TRBV21-1 is classified as a pseudogene. The CDR3 covers 18 residues. CDR3 in DNA: TGTGCCAGCAGCAATAGTTGTGTCGAGGGGGCCCGAACCTACGAGCAGTACTTC. This codes for CASSNSCVEGARTYEQYF.

The V gene is TRBV9, the J gene TRBJ1-2; D ambiguous. Per germline, CDR1 SGDLS and CDR2 YYNGEE. The V end was cut by 0 bases, the J end by 4 bases, with 7 bases between. This CDR3 is built from 13 residues. CDR3 loop: CASSVGAAYGYTF. As DNA, the CDR3 is TGTGCCAGCAGCGTAGGGGCAGCCTATGGCTACACCTTC.

The chain has TRBV6-5 and TRBJ2-5, with 7 bases aligning to TRBD1. The CDR3 is 14 residues long. Trimming removed 5 bases from V and 2 bases from J; junction bases left unmatched: 5. Per the germline V gene, CDR1 is MNHEY and CDR2 is SVGAGI. In DNA form, the CDR3 reads TGTGCCAGCAGTACCGGGACAGCTCAAGAGACCCAGTACTTC. Translated: CASSTGTAQETQYF.

Only a few counts were recorded for this clone. The chain combines TRBV21-1 with TRBJ2-1; the D call TRBD2 from the table was never checked on the DNA. TRBV21-1 is assigned pseudogene status. The CDR3 spans 13 residues. CDR3 sequence reads: CASTCSGGHEQFF. The CDR3 DNA reads TGTGCCAGCACATGTAGCGGGGGCCATGAGCAGTTCTTC.

Here the CDR3 DNA reads TGTGCCAGCATCCCGGGCCTACAGGGATCGGGTCAGCCCCAGCATTTT. This sequence encodes CASIPGLQGSGQPQHF. The rearrangement uses TRBV28 and TRBJ1-5; D possibly corresponds to TRBD1 (6 bases). The CDR3 spans 16 residues. Germline values: CDR1 MDHEN, CDR2 SYDVKM. Trimming shortened V by 7 bases and J by 6 bases, and 22 bases separated the two germline ends.

In this sample, this clone turned up once. V usage is TRBV7-2 and J usage is TRBJ1-1; D is uncertain. The V gene lost 3 bases and the J gene lost 1 base, with 9 bases spanning the gap. The CDR3 has 14 amino acids. Germline values: CDR1 SGHTA, CDR2 FQGNSA. The CDR3 sequence is CASSLWASNTEAFF. The CDR3 DNA follows: TGTGCCAGCAGCTTGTGGGCTTCGAACACTGAAGCTTTCTTT.

This chain connects TRBV23-1 to TRBJ2-3, with 9 positions matching TRBD1. TRBV23-1 is placed among ORFs of uncertain function. V lost 3 bases and J lost 4; bases outside the gene matches: 5. The CDR3 has 15 amino acids. The CDR3 region has the DNA TGCGCCAGCAGTCACCCCTGGACAGGGGCAGATACGCAGTATTTT. Its protein is CASSHPWTGADTQYF.

This chain uses TRBV5-1 with TRBJ2-3; 7 bases are a match to TRBD1. The germline CDR1 and CDR2 sequences are SGHRS and YFSETQ. Losses at the gene ends were 4 bases for V and 1 base for J; bases not matched to a gene: 6. This CDR3 region has 15 residues. CDR3 coding DNA: TGCGCCAGCAGCCCCGGGGACAGCCGCACAGATACGCAGTATTTT. Translated: CASSPGDSRTDTQYF.

CDR3 DNA sequence: TGTGCCAGCAGTCCATCTTCCTACGAGCAGTACTTC. It is translated as CASSPSSYEQYF. The chain recombines TRBV27 with TRBJ2-5; D is unresolved. The J call is doubtful: the DNA matches TRBJ2-7 better. The germline V gene encodes CDR1 MNHEY and CDR2 SMNVEV (reference sequence). The CDR3 contains 12 residues.

The chain couples TRBV18 to TRBJ2-1; 9 bases map to TRBD1. Germline V gives CDR1 KGHSH, CDR2 LQKENI. The trim removed 2 bases at V and 5 bases at J, leaving 1 base unmatched. The CDR3 totals 14 residues. CDR3 loop: CASSPGTGNNEQFF. The CDR3 nucleotides are TGTGCCAGCTCACCAGGGACAGGGAACAATGAGCAGTTCTTC.

This chain joins TRBV7-2 and TRBJ2-3, with 8 bases fitting TRBD1. V shed 0 bases, J shed 4 bases, and the junction held 3 bases outside the gene matches. Germline CDR1 and CDR2: SGHTA and FQGNSA. This CDR3 comprises 15 residues. CDR3 nucleotide sequence: TGTGCCAGCAGCTTAGCTGCAGGGGGCGCAGATACGCAGTATTTT. Its protein is CASSLAAGGADTQYF.

The chain uses TRBV5-1 and TRBJ1-2, with TRBD1 identical over 9 bases. CDR1 is SGHRS, CDR2 YFSETQ, per germline. Losses at the gene ends were 2 bases for V and 7 bases for J; bases not matched to a gene: 6. This CDR3 is built from 14 residues. The CDR3 DNA sequence: TGCGCCAGCAGCTTCGGGACAGGGTCGACTGGCTACACCTTC. Translation: CASSFGTGSTGYTF.

The rearrangement uses TRBV6-1 and TRBJ2-7; 7 bases align to TRBD1. Germline V lookup: CDR1 MNHNS, CDR2 SASEGT. This CDR3 has 17 amino acids. V shed 3 bases, J shed 3 bases, and the junction held 14 bases outside the gene matches. CDR3 DNA sequence: TGTGCCAGCAGTGAGGGCAGGGGGTATGCACAGAGCTACGAGCAGTACTTC. Encoded protein: CASSEGRGYAQSYEQYF.

There are a few counts of this clone. The chain uses TRBV10-2 and TRBJ1-1; TRBD1 matches at 7 bases. Germline lookup yields CDR1 WSHSY and CDR2 SAAADI. J was trimmed by 1 base and V by 6 bases; bases with no gene match: 8. The CDR3 covers 15 residues. The DNA of the CDR3 is TGCGCCAGCAGGGAACCGGGACAGACGAACACTGAAGCTTTCTTT. This translates into CASREPGQTNTEAFF.

The rearrangement joins TRBV5-4 to TRBJ2-7, with a possible D match to TRBD2 (6 bases). CDR3 length: 15 residues. In germline, CDR1 is SGHNT, CDR2 YYREEE (reference sequence). The germline V and J ends were trimmed by 0 bases and 3 bases, with 13 bases remaining between them. As DNA, the CDR3 is TGTGCCAGCAGCTTGGAGTCCGGGAGAAACTACGAGCAGTACTTC. Translating it yields CASSLESGRNYEQYF. The complete variable domain, with remaining parts taken from reference TRBV5-4 and TRBJ2-7, reads ETGVTQSPTHLIKTRGQQVTLRCSSQSGHNTVSWYQQALGQGPQFIFQYYREEENGRGNFPPRFSGLQFPNYSSELNVNALELDDSALYLCASSLESGRNYEQYFGPGTRLTVT.

CDR3 nucleotides: TGTGCCAGTAGTCCGCAGGGGCGCGGACAGCCCCAGCATTTT. It translates to CASSPQGRGQPQHF. This rearrangement joins TRBV19 to TRBJ1-5; D perhaps matches TRBD1 (6 bases). Trimming cost V 5 bases and J 7 bases, with 15 bases left between them. The CDR3 has 14 amino acids. Germline assignment: CDR1 LNHDA and CDR2 SQIVND (reference sequence).

The chain joins TRBV5-1 to TRBJ2-5, with TRBD1 matching over 7 bases. The tail of the sequence fits TRBJ2-7 better, so the J call may be wrong. Germline V lookup: CDR1 SGHRS, CDR2 YFSETQ. This CDR3 is built from 15 residues. DNA for the CDR3: TGCGCCAGCAGGCCCCGGGACAGTCCTTCCTACGAGCAGTACTTC. Translating it yields CASRPRDSPSYEQYF.

This chain uses TRBV19 with TRBJ2-7, with TRBD2 matching over 12 bases. V was pared by 1 base and J by 6 bases, with 4 bases of the junction left unmatched. The CDR3 is made up of 15 amino acids. CDR1 is LNHDA, CDR2 SQIVND, per germline (reference sequence). CDR3 region: CASSIGLGLAGEQYF. The CDR3 DNA reads as TGTGCCAGTAGTATAGGTTTGGGACTAGCGGGCGAGCAGTACTTC.

This chain uses TRBV7-3 with TRBJ2-3, with D tentatively TRBD2 (6 bases). Germline values: CDR1 SGHTA, CDR2 FQGTGA. This CDR3 is built from 15 residues. V was shortened by 0 bases and J by 0 bases, with 7 bases between the two germline ends. CDR3 region: CASSLTGTSTDTQYF. The DNA of the CDR3 is TGTGCCAGCAGCTTAACTGGGACTAGCACAGATACGCAGTATTTT.

This rearrangement joins TRBV5-4 to TRBJ1-2; no clear D gene. The CDR3 covers 15 residues. Trimming took 1 base from V and 8 from J, leaving 18 bases between them. The germline V gene has CDR1 SGHNT and CDR2 YYREEE (reference sequence). CDR3 amino acids: CASSLREGAMRGYTF. CDR3 nucleotides: TGTGCCAGCAGCTTGAGAGAGGGAGCGATGAGGGGCTACACCTTC.

This rearrangement joins TRBV28 to TRBJ2-7; TRBD2 is a possible D gene (5 bases). This CDR3 has 11 residues. V was clipped by 10 bases and J by 7 bases, with 14 bases between them. The germline V gene encodes CDR1 MDHEN and CDR2 SYDVKM. CDR3 protein: CAIKLEGEQYF. DNA of the CDR3: TGTGCCATCAAACTAGAAGGGGAGCAGTACTTC.

As concerns this clone: Because the CDR3 is missing its conserved closing phenylalanine or tryptophan, this is likely a read error. The chain uses TRBV5-1 and TRBJ2-7; the D gene is possibly TRBD2 (6 bases). Germline CDR1 is SGHRS and CDR2 is YFSETQ. Trimming stripped 0 bases from V and 7 bases from J, with 11 bases between. This CDR3 comprises 13 residues. The CDR3 region has the DNA TGCGCCAGCAGCTTGGTATCTGCGGGAGAGCAGTACCTC. Amino acid sequence: CASSLVSAGEQYL.

CDR3 nucleotide sequence: TGTGCCAGCAGTTTATACAGTAGCAATCAGCCCCAGCATTTT. Translation: CASSLYSSNQPQHF. V usage is TRBV27 and J usage is TRBJ1-5, with D unresolved. The CDR3 is made up of 14 amino acids. The ends were cut back, 1 base at V and 0 bases at J, with 4 bases in the middle. Germline-derived CDR1 and CDR2 are MNHEY and SMNVEV (reference sequence).

The table lists this clone with a few counts. This chain joins TRBV4-1 and TRBJ1-1, with D possibly being TRBD1 (6 bases). The length of the CDR3 is 13 residues. The germline gives CDR1 MGHRA, CDR2 YSYEKL. V was cut by 6 bases and J by 1 base, with 9 bases left in between. The CDR3 region is CASREQGNTEAFF. The CDR3 coding sequence is TGCGCCAGCAGGGAACAGGGGAACACTGAAGCTTTCTTT.